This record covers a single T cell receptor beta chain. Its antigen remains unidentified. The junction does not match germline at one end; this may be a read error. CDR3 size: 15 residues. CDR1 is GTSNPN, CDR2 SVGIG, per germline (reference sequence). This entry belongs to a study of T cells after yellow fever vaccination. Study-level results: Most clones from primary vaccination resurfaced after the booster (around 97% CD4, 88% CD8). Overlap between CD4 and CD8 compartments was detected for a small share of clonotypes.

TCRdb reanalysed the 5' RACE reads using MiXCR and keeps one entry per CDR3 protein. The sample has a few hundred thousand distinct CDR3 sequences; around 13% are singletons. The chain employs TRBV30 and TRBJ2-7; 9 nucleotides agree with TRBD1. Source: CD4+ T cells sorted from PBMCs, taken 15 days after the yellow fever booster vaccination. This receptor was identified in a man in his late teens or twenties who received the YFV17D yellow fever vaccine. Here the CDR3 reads CAWSLGQGNSDEQYF. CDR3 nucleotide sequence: TGTGCCTGGAGTCTGGGACAGGGTAACTCCGACGAGCAGTACTTC.